This T cell receptor beta chain was recovered during a study of blood T cell repertoires in COVID-19 (dated by TCRdb to the early 2020s). As for the study more broadly: Samples from collaborators originated in the United States, Italy and Spain and spanned both the acute and convalescent phases of COVID-19. Nearly every sample came with metadata listing a de-identified subject ID, COVID-19 status, age in years and sex. Samples came from the ongoing ImmuneRACE study (first 160 participants) plus 1,254 subjects from 6 global collaborators. The material from the prospective study consisted of cDNA or gDNA derived from T cells, B-cell-depleted T cells, or PBMCs. The repertoires were released in a freely available public database intended as a resource for research on the immune response to SARS-CoV-2. HLA class I and class II types, where available, came from metadata supplied by the sample provider rather than from assay-based typing. The dataset comprised deeply sampled blood TCRbeta repertoires from subjects exposed to, actively infected with, or recovered from COVID-19. On the study overall, not on this receptor specifically: The quantity of clinical and demographic metadata differed by source and by participant and was supplied without curation.

The germline V gene encodes CDR1 WNHNN and CDR2 SYGVQD (reference sequence). A distance of 6 bases separates the germline ends of V and J, which lose 4 bases and 5 bases respectively. The CDR3 goes from the cysteine to the phenylalanine over 13 residues. This entry keeps only the CDR3 DNA: 39 bases, framed from base 1. TCRbeta CDR3 regions were amplified from genomic DNA using the immunoSEQ Assay, a bias-controlled multiplex PCR. The paper's data handling went like this. The number of nucleated cells in each sample was estimated from the amplification of reference gene primers within the assay. To quantify the absolute abundance of each unique TCRbeta CDR3 rearrangement, sequence reads were collapsed and filtered. Productive Simpson clonality was computed per sample as the square root of Simpson's diversity index over productive rearrangements. What TCRdb holds here is the immuneACCESS table cut down to in-frame rearrangements. Part of the clones is not present; checked against another copy, under half of the missing clones reflect an unresolved V gene, and the others are unexplained. V, J and clone size are taken as reported in that table, and D and trimming were inferred from the DNA itself. The sample table records 250,000 or so clones; more than 75% of these occur just once. The ten largest make up around 9% of the sample.

Each collaborating institution followed its own protocols to collect whole blood in K2EDTA tubes. For TCRbeta analysis, collaborator samples were shipped as frozen whole blood, as isolated PBMCs, or as DNA extracted from either sample type. As concerns this clone: Its antigen is still unknown. One base away there is no much larger clone; base qualities are not given.

This clonotype was obtained from a man aged 35 to 55 with active or convalescent COVID-19. The sequenced material came from peripheral blood. The chain is encoded by TRBV10-1 joined to TRBJ1-6; no D gene is confidently identified. The DNA sequence reads TGCGCCAGCAGTGCCGGGGATAATTCACCCCTCCACTTT. It translates as CASSAGDNSPLHF.